Below are 4 T cell receptor beta chains sequenced from a single sample in a study of low-dose radiotherapy and immunotherapy resistance in tumors. TRAV and TRBV primers primed cDNA for both TCRalpha and TCRbeta. TCRs were put through approximately 20 PCR cycles of amplification with Phusion. A constant-region primer and the V-primer adapter served as the primer pair. Each CDR3 protein is one row after TCRdb ran MiXCR on the reads. The sample yields under 15,000 distinct CDR3 sequences, 60% seen once. These receptors all come from a human donor with advanced metastatic prostate, ovarian, gallbladder or colorectal cancer (not recorded which). This table probably holds off-target reads from a library built for another chain.

The chain uses TRBV28 and TRBJ1-2; D is ambiguous. CDR1 is MDHEN and CDR2 is SYDVKM in the germline V gene. Trimming left V 3 bases short and J 8 bases short, with 13 bases between. The CDR3 loop spans 13 amino acids. The CDR3 DNA is TGTGCCAGCAGTTTGTTACGGGATAGCGGCTACACCTTC. Its translation: CASSLLRDSGYTF.

This clonotype has more than one count but fewer than ten. This chain connects TRBV28 to TRBJ1-1; no firm D call. Germline CDR1 is MDHEN and CDR2 is SYDVKM. The ends were cut back, 11 bases at V and 1 base at J, with 8 bases in the middle. The CDR3 length is 11 residues. Here the CDR3 reads CAGKGNTEAFF. Here the CDR3 DNA reads TGTGCCGGTAAGGGGAACACTGAAGCTTTCTTT.

This chain joins TRBV7-2 and TRBJ2-7; 12 bases align to TRBD2. Germline V CDR1 and CDR2: SGHTA, FQGNSA. V lost 0 bases to trimming and J lost 4 bases; unmatched junction nucleotides: 4. This CDR3 comprises 16 residues. CDR3 in amino acids: CASSLAITSGGYEQYF. The CDR3 region has the DNA TGTGCCAGCAGCTTAGCCATTACTAGCGGGGGGTACGAGCAGTACTTC.

As concerns this clonotype: One end of the junction varies from germline; a read error may be responsible. This chain links TRBV18 with TRBJ2-1, with D unclear. This CDR3 comprises 13 residues. The germline V gene encodes CDR1 KGHSH and CDR2 LQKENI. CDR3 in DNA: TGTGCCAGCTCCACCCTCTCCAACAATGAGCAGTTCTTC. It encodes CASSTLSNNEQFF.